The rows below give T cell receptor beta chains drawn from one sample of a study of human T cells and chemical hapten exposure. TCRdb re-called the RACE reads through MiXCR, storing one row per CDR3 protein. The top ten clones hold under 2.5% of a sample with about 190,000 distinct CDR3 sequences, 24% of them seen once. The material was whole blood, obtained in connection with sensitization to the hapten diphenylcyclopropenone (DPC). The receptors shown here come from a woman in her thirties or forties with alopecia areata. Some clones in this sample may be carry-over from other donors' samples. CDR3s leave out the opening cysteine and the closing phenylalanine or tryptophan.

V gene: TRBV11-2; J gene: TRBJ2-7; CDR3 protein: ASSFPGGGTREQY
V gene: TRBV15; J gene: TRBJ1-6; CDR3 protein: ATSRDGTGTNSPLH
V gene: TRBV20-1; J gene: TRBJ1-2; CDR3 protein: SARDRKFNYGYT
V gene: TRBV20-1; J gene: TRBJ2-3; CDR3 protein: SAREWGARTDTQY
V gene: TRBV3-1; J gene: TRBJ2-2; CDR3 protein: ASSQRSAGRAFGGELF
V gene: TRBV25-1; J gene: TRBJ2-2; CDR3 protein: VSSEPRTGNTGELF
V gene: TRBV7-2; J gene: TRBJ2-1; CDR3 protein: ASSSGGLGYFYNEQF
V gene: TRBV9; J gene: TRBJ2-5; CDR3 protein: ASSARAGGGETQY
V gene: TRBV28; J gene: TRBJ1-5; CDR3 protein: ATTFNFYSNQPQH
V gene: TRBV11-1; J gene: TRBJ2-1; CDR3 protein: ASRSGLASDEQF
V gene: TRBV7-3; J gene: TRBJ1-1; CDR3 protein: ASSLGQGWNTEAF